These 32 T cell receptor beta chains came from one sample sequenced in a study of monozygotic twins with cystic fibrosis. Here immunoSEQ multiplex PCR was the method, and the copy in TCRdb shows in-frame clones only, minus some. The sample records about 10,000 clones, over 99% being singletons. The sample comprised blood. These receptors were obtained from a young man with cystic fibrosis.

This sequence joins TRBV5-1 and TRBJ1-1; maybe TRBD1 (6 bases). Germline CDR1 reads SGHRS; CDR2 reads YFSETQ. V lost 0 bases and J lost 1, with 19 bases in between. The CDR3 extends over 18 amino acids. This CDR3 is CASSLGIFGGRRNTEAFF. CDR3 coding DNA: TGCGCCAGCAGCTTGGGTATATTCGGGGGGCGTAGGAACACTGAAGCTTTCTTT.

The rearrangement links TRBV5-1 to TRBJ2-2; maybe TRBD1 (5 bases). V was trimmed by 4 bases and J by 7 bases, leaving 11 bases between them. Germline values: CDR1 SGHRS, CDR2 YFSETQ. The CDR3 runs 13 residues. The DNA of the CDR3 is TGCGCCAGCAGCCAGGGCCTGGTCGGGGAGCTGTTTTTT. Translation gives CASSQGLVGELFF.

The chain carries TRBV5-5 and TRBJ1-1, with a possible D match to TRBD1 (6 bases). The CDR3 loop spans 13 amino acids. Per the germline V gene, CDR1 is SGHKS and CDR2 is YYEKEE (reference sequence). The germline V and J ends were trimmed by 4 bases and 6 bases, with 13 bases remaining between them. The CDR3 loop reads CASSEQGQAEAFF. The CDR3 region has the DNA TGTGCCAGCAGCGAACAGGGCCAAGCTGAAGCTTTCTTT.

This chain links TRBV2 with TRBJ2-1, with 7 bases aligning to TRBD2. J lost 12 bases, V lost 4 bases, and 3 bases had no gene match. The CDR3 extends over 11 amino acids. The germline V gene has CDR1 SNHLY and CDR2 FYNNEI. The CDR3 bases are TGTGCCAGCAGTGTTTGGGGGGGGCAGTTCTTC. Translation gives CASSVWGGQFF.

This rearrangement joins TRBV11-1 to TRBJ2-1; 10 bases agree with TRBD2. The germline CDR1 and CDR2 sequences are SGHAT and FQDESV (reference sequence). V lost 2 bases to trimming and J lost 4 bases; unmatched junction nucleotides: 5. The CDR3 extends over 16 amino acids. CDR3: CASSLTGTSVYNEQFF. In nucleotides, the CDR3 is TGTGCCAGCAGCTTAACCGGGACTAGCGTGTACAATGAGCAGTTCTTC.

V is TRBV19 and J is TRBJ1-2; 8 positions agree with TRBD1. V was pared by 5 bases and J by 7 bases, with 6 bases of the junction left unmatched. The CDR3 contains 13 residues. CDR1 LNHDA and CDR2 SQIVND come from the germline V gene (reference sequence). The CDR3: CASSAQTGAGYTF. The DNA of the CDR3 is TGTGCCAGTAGTGCGCAGACAGGGGCTGGCTACACCTTC.

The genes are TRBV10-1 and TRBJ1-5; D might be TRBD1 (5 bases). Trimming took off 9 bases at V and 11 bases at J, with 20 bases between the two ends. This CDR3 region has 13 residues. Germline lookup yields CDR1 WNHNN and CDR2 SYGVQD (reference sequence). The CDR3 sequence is CARPGGAPSAQHF. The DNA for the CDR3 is TGCGCCAGGCCGGGAGGGGCACCTTCGGCCCAGCATTTT.

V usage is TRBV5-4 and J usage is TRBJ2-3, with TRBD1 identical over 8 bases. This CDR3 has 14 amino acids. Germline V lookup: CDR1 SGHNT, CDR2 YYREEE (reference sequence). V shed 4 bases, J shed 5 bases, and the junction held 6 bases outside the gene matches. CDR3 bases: TGTGCCAGCAGCCCGGACAGGGTGGTAGATACGCAGTATTTT. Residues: CASSPDRVVDTQYF.

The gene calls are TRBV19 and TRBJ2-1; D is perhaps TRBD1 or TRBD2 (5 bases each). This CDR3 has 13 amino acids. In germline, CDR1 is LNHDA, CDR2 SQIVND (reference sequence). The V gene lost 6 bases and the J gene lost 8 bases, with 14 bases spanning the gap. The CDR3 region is CASSQGVWDEQFF. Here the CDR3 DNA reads TGTGCCAGTAGCCAGGGAGTTTGGGATGAGCAGTTCTTC.

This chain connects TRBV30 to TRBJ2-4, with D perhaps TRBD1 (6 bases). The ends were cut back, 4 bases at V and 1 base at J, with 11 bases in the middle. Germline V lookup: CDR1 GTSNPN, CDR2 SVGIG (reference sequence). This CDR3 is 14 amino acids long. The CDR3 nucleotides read TGTGCCTGGATGGGGGCAGGGGCCAAAAACATTCAGTACTTC. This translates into CAWMGAGAKNIQYF.

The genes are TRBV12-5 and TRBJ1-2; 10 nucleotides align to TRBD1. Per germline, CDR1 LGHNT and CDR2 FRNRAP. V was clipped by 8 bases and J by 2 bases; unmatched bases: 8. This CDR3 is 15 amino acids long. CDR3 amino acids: CASLRGTGANYGYTF. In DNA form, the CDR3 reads TGTGCTAGTTTGAGGGGGACAGGGGCGAACTATGGCTACACCTTC.

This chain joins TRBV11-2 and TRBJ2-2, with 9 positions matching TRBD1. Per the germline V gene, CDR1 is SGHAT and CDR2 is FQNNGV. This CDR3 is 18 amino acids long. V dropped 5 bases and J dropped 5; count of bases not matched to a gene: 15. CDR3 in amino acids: CASSTGALRDRETGELFF. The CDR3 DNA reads TGTGCCAGCAGCACAGGTGCATTGCGGGACAGGGAGACCGGGGAGCTGTTTTTT. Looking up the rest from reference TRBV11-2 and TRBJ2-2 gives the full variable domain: EAGVAQSPRYKIIEKRQSVAFWCNPISGHATLYWYQQILGQGPKLLIQFQNNGVVDDSQLPKDRFSAERLKGVDSTLKIQPAKLEDSAVYLCASSTGALRDRETGELFFGEGSRLTVL.

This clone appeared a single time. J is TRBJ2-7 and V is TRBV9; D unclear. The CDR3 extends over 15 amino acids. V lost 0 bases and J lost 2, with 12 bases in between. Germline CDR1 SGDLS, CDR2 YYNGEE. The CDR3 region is CASSVAGAVTYEQYF. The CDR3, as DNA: TGTGCCAGCAGCGTAGCAGGAGCAGTTACCTACGAGCAGTACTTC.

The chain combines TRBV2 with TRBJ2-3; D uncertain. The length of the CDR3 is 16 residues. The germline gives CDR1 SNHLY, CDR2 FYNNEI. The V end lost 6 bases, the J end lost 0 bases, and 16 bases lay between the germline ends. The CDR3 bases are TGTGCCAGCAGGGAACCCGTCCAGGAAAGCACAGATACGCAGTATTTT. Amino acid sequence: CASREPVQESTDTQYF.

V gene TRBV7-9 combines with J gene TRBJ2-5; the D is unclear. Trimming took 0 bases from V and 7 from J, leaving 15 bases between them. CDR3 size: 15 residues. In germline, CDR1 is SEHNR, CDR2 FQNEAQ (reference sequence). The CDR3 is CASSLANAVSGTQYF. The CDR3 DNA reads TGTGCCAGCAGCTTAGCGAACGCAGTCTCGGGGACCCAGTACTTC.

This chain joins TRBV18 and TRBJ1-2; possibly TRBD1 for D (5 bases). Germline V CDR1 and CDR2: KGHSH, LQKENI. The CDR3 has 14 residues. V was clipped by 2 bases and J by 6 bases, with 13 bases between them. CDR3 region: CASSPISGPHGYTF. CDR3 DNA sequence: TGTGCCAGCTCACCAATATCAGGGCCCCATGGCTACACCTTC.

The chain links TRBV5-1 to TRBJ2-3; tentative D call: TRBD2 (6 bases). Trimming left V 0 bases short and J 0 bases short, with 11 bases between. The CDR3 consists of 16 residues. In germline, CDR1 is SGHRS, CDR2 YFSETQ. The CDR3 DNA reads TGCGCCAGCAGCTTGGCGGGGCGGGGTAGCACAGATACGCAGTATTTT. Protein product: CASSLAGRGSTDTQYF.

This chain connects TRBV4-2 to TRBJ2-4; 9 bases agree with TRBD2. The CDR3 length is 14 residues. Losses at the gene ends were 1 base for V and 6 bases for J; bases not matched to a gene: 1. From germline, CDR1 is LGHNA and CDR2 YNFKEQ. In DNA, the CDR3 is TGTGCCAGCAGCCAAGGACTAGCGGTAAACATTCAGTACTTC. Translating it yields CASSQGLAVNIQYF.

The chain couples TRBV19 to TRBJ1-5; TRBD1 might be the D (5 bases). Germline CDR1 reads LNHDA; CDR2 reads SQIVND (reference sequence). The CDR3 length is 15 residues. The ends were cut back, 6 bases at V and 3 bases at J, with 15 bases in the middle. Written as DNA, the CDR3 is TGTGCCAGTAGATCCGGGACCCATCCCAATCAGCCCCAGCATTTT. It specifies CASRSGTHPNQPQHF.

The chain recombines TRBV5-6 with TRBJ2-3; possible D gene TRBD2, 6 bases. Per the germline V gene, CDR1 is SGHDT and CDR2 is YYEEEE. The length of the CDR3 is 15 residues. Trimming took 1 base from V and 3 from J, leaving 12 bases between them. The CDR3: CASSLFGGPTDTQYF. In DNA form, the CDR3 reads TGTGCCAGCAGCTTGTTTGGAGGGCCGACAGATACGCAGTATTTT.

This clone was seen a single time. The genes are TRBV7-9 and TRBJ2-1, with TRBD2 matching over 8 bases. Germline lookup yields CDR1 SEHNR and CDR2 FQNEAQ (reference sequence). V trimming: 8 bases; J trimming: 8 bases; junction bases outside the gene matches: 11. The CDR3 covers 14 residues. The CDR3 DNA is TGTGCCAGCCCTTGGGGAAGCGGGAGCGATGAGCAGTTCTTC. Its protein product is CASPWGSGSDEQFF. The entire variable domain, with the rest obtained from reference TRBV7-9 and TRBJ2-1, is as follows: DTGVSQNPRHKITKRGQNVTFRCDPISEHNRLYWYRQTLGQGPEFLTYFQNEAQLEKSRLLSDRFSAERPKGSFSTLEIQRTEQGDSAMYLCASPWGSGSDEQFFGPGTRLTVL.

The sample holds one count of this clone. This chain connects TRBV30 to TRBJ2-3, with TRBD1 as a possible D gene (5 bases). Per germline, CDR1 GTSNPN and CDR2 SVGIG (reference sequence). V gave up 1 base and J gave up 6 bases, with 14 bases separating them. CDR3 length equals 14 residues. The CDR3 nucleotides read TGTGCCTGGAGTGGGGGCGCGGTAATGGATACGCAGTATTTT. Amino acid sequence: CAWSGGAVMDTQYF.

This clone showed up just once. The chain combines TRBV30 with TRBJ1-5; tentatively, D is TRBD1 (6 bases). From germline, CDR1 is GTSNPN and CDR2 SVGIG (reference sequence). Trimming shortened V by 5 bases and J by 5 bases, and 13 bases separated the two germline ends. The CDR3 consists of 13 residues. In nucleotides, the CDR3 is TGTGCCTGGGGGGTGGGGGCAGATCAGCCCCAGCATTTT. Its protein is CAWGVGADQPQHF. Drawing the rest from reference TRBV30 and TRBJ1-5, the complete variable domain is SQTIHQWPATLVQPVGSPLSLECTVEGTSNPNLYWYRQAAGRGLQLLFYSVGIGQISSEVPQNLSASRPQDRQFILSSKKLLLSDSGFYLCAWGVGADQPQHFGDGTRLSIL.

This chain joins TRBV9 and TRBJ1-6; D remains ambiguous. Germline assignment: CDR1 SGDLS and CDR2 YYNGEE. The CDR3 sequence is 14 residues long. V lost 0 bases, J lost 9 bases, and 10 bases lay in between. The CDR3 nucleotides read TGTGCCAGCAGCGTAGACTCCACCCTTTCACCCCTCCACTTT. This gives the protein CASSVDSTLSPLHF.

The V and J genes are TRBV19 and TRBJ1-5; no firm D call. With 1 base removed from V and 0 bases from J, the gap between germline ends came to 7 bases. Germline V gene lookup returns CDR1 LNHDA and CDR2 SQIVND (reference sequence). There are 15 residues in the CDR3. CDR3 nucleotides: TGTGCCAGTAGTATAGGACTGTATAGCAATCAGCCCCAGCATTTT. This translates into CASSIGLYSNQPQHF.

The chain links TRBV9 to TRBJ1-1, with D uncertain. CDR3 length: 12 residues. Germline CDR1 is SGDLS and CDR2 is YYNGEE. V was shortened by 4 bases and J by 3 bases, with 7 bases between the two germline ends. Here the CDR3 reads CASSNWDTEAFF. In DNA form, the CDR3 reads TGTGCCAGCAGCAACTGGGACACTGAAGCTTTCTTT.

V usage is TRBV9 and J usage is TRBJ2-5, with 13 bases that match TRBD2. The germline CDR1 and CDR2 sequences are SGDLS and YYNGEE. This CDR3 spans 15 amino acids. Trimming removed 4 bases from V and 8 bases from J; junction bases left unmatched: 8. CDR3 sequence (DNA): TGTGCCAGCAGCACCCCACTAGCGGGGGGGCATACCCAGTACTTC. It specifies CASSTPLAGGHTQYF.

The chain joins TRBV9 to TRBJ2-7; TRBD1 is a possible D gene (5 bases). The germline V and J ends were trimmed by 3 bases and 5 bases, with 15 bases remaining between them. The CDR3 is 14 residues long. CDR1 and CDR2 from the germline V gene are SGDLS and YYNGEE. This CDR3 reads CASSGRTLRDEQYF. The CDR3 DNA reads TGTGCCAGCAGCGGAAGGACCCTCAGGGACGAGCAGTACTTC.

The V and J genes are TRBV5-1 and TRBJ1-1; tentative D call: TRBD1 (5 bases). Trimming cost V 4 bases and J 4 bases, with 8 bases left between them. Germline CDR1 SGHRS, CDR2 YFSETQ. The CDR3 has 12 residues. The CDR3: CASSGGSTEAFF. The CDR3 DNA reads TGCGCCAGCAGCGGGGGGTCCACTGAAGCTTTCTTT.

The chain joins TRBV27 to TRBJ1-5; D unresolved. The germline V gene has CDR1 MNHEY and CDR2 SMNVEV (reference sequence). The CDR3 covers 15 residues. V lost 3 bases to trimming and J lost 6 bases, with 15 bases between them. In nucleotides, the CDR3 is TGTGCCAGCAGTTTCAACTCCGGACGGGGTCAGCCCCAGCATTTT. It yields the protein CASSFNSGRGQPQHF.

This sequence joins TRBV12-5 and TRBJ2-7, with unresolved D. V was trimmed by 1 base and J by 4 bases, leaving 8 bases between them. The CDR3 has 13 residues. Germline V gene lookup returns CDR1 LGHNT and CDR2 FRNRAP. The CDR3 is CASGLGVIYEQYF. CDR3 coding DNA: TGTGCTAGTGGTTTGGGCGTGATTTACGAGCAGTACTTC.

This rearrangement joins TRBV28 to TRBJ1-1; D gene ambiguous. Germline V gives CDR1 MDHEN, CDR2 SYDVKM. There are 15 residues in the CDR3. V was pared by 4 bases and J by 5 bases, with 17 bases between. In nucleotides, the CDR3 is TGTGCCAGCAGTTCAAGTGGCCTGGGAAAGACTGAAGCTTTCTTT. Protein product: CASSSSGLGKTEAFF.